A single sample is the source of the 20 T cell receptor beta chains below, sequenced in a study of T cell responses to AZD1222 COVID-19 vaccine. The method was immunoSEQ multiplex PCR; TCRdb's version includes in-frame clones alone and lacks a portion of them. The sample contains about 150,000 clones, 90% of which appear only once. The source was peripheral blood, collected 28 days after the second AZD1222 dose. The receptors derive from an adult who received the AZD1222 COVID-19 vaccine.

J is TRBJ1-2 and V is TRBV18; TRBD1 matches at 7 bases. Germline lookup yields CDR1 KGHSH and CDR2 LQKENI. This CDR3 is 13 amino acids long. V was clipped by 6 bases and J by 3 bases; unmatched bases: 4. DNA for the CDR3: TGTGCCAGCTCGGCCGGGACAGACTATGGCTACACCTTC. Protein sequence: CASSAGTDYGYTF.

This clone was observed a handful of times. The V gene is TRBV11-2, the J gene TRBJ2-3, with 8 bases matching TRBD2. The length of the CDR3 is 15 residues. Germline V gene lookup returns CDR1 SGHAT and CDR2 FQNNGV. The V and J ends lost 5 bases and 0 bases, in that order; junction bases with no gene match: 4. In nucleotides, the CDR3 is TGTGCCAGCAGCCCAGAGCGGGGGAGCACAGATACGCAGTATTTT. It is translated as CASSPERGSTDTQYF.

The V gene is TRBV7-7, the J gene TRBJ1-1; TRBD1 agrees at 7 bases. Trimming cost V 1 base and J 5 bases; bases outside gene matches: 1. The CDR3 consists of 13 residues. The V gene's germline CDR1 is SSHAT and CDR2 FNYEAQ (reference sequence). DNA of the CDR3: TGTGCCAGCAGCTTAGACAGGGGTACTGAAGCTTTCTTT. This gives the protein CASSLDRGTEAFF.

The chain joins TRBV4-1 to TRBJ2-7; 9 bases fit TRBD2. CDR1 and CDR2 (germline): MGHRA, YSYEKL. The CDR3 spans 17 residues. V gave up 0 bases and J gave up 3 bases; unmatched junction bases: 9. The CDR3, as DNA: TGCGCCAGCAGCCAAGAGCTCCGGACTAGCGCGTACTACGAGCAGTACTTC. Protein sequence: CASSQELRTSAYYEQYF.

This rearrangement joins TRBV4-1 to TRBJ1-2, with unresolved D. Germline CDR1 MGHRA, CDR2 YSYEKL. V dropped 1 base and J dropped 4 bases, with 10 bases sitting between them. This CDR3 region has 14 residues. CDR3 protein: CASSQAPGRYGYTF. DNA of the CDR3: TGCGCCAGCAGCCAAGCGCCAGGCCGCTATGGCTACACCTTC.

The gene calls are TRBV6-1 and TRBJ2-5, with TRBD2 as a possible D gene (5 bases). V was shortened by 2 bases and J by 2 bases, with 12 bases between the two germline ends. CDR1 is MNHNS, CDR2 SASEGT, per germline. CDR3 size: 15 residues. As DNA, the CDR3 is TGTGCCAGCAGTGAACCCCGAGGGATTCAAGAGACCCAGTACTTC. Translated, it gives CASSEPRGIQETQYF.

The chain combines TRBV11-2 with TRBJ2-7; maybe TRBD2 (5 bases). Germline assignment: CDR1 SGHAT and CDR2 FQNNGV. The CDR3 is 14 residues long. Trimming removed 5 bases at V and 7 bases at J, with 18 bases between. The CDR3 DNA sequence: TGTGCCAGCAGCCGAACGACGAGGACGGGGGAGCAGTACTTC. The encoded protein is CASSRTTRTGEQYF.

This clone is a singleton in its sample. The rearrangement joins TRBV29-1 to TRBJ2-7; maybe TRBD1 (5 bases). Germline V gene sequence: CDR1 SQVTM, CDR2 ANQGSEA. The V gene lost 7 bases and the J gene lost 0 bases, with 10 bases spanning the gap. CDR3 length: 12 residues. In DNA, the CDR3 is TGCAGCGGGGGCCATAACTCCTACGAGCAGTACTTC. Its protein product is CSGGHNSYEQYF.

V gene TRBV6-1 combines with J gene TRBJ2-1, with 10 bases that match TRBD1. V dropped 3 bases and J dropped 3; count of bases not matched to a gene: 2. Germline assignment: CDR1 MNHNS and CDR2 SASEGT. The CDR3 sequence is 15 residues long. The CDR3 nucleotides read TGTGCCAGCAGTGAGTGGACAGGGGGCTACAATGAGCAGTTCTTC. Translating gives CASSEWTGGYNEQFF.

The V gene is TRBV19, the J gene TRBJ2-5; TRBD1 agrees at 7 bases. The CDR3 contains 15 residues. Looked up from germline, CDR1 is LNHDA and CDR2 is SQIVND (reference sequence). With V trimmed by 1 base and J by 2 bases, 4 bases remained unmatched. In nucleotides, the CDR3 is TGTGCCAGTAGTATAGGTGGGACAGCACAAGAGACCCAGTACTTC. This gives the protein CASSIGGTAQETQYF.

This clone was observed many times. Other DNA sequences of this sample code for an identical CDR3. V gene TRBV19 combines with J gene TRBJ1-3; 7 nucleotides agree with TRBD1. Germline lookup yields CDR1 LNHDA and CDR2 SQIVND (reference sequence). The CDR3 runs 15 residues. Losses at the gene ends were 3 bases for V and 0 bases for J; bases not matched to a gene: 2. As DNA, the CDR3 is TGTGCCAGTAGTATGGACAGGAGCTCTGGAAACACCATATATTTT. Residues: CASSMDRSSGNTIYF. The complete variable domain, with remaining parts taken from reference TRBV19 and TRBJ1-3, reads DGGITQSPKYLFRKEGQNVTLSCEQNLNHDAMYWYRQDPGQGLRLIYYSQIVNDFQKGDIAEGYSVSREKKESFPLTVTSAQKNPTAFYLCASSMDRSSGNTIYFGEGSWLTVV.

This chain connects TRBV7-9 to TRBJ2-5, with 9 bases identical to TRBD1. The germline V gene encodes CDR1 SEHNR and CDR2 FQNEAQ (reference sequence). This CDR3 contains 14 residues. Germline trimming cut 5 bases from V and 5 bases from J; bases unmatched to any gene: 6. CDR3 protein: CASSAGTGWETQYF. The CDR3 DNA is TGTGCCAGCAGCGCCGGGACAGGGTGGGAGACCCAGTACTTC.

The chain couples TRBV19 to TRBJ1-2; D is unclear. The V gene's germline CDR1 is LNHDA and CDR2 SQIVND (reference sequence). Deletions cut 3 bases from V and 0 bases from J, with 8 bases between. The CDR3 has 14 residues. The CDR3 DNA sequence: TGTGCCAGTAGTATGTCGCCTTCTAACTATGGCTACACCTTC. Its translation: CASSMSPSNYGYTF.

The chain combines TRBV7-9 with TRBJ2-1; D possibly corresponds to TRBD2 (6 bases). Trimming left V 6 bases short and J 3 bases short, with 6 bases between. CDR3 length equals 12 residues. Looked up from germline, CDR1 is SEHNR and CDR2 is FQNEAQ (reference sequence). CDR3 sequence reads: CASRTSYNEQFF. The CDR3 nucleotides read TGTGCCAGCAGGACTAGCTACAATGAGCAGTTCTTC.

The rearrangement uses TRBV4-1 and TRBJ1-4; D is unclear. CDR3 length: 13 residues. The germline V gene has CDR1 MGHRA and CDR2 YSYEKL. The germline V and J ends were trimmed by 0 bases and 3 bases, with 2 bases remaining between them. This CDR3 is CASSQDPNEKLFF. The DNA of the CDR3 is TGCGCCAGCAGCCAAGACCCTAATGAAAAACTGTTTTTT.

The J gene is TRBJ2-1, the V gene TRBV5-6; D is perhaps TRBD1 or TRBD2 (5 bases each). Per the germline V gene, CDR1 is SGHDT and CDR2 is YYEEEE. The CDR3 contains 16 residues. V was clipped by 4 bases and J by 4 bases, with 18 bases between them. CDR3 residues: CASSPRGAGSYNEQFF. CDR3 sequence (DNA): TGTGCCAGCAGCCCCCGTGGGGCGGGTTCATACAATGAGCAGTTCTTC.

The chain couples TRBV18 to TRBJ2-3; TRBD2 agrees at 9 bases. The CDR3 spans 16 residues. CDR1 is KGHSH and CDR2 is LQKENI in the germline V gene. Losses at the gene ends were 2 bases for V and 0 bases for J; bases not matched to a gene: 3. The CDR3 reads CASSPIAGDSTDTQYF. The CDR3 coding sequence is TGTGCCAGCTCACCAATAGCGGGGGATAGCACAGATACGCAGTATTTT. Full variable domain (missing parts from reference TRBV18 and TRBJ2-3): NAGVMQNPRHLVRRRGQEARLRCSPMKGHSHVYWYRQLPEEGLKFMVYLQKENIIDESGMPKERFSAEFPKEGPSILRIQQVVRGDSAAYFCASSPIAGDSTDTQYFGPGTRLTVL.

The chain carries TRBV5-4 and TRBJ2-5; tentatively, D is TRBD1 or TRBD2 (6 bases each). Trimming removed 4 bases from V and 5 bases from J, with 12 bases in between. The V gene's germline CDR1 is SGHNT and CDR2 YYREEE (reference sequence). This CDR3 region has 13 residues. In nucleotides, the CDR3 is TGTGCCAGCAGCGAAAGGGGGGAGGAGACCCAGTACTTC. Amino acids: CASSERGEETQYF. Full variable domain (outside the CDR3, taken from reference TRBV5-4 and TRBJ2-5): ETGVTQSPTHLIKTRGQQVTLRCSSQSGHNTVSWYQQALGQGPQFIFQYYREEENGRGNFPPRFSGLQFPNYSSELNVNALELDDSALYLCASSERGEETQYFGPGTRLLVL.

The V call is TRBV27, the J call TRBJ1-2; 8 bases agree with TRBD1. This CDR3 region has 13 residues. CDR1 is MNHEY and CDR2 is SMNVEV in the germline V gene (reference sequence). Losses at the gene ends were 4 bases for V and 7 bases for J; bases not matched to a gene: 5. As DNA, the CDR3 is TGTGCCAGCAGTTCCGGACAGGGTCTTGGCTACACCTTC. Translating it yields CASSSGQGLGYTF.

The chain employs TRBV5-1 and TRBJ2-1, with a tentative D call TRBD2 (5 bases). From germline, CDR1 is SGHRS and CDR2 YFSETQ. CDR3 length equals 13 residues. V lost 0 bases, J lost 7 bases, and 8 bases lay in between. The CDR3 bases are TGCGCCAGCAGCTTGGCGCGGGCAAATGAGCAGTTCTTC. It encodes CASSLARANEQFF.